This T cell receptor beta chain was obtained from a study of blood T cell repertoires in COVID-19. Study in general: From T cells, B-cell-depleted T cells, or PBMCs came the material, which was cDNA or gDNA.

CDR1 KGHSH and CDR2 LQKENI come from the germline V gene. This CDR3 is built from 16 residues. With 3 bases removed from V and 0 bases from J, the gap between germline ends came to 14 bases. Living in roughly 25 US areas, the participants were between roughly 18 and 90 years of age. As handled by the study authors: Reference gene primer amplification gave estimated nucleated cell counts. Repertoires were generated with immunoSEQ multiplex PCR, while TCRdb's copy carries only in-frame clones and drops some. V, J and clone size reflect that table, while D and trimming were determined from the DNA. The data contain roughly 400,000 clones, over 85% of them seen just once; the ten biggest clones take up approximately 1.5%.

The J gene is TRBJ1-1, the V gene TRBV18; possible D gene TRBD1, 6 bases. This sequence originates from a woman aged 30 to 39 who had recovered from COVID-19. Sequencing was carried out using PBMCs or T cells enriched from blood (not recorded which). The chain's CDR3 is CASSPRDTSLNTEAFF. The DNA of the CDR3 is TGTGCCAGCTCACCCCGGGACACCTCCCTGAACACTGAAGCTTTCTTT.